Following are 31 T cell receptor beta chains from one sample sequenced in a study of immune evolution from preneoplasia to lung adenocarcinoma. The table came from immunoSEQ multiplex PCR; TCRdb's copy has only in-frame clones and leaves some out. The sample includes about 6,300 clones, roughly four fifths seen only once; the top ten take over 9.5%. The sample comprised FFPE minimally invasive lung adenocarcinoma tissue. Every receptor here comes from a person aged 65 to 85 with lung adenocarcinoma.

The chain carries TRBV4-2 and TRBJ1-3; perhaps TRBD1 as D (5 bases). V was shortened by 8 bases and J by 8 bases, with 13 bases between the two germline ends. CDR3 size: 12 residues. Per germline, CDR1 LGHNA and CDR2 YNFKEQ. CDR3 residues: CASGRVGDTIYF. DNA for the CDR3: TGTGCCAGCGGCAGGGTGGGAGACACCATATATTTT.

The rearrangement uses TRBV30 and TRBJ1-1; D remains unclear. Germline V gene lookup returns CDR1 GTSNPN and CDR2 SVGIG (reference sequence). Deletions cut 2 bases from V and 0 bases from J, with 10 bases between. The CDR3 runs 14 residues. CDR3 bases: TGTGCCTGGAGTCCCGACGGGGTGAACACTGAAGCTTTCTTT. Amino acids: CAWSPDGVNTEAFF.

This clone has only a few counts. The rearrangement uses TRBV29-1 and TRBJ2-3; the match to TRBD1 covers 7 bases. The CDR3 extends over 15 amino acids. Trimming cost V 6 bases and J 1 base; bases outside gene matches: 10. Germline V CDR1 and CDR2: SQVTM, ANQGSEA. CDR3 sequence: CSVTQQGSRTDTQYF. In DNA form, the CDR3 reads TGCAGCGTGACACAACAGGGGAGTCGCACAGATACGCAGTATTTT.

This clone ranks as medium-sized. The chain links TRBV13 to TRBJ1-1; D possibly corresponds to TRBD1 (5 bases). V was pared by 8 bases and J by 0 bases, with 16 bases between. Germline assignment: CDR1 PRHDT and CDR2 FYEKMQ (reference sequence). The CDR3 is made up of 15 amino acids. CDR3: CASGQGGAMNTEAFF. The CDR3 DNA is TGTGCCAGCGGGCAGGGAGGGGCGATGAACACTGAAGCTTTCTTT. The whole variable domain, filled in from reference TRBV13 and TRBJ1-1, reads AAGVIQSPRHLIKEKRETATLKCYPIPRHDTVYWYQQGPGQDPQFLISFYEKMQSDKGSIPDRFSAQQFSDYHSELNMSSLELGDSALYFCASGQGGAMNTEAFFGQGTRLTVV.

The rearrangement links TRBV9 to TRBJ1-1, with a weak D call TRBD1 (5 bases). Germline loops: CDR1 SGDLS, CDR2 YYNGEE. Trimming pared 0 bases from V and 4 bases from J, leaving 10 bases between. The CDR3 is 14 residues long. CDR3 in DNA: TGTGCCAGCAGCGTAGAGGGGCAGGGCACTGAAGCTTTCTTT. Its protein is CASSVEGQGTEAFF.

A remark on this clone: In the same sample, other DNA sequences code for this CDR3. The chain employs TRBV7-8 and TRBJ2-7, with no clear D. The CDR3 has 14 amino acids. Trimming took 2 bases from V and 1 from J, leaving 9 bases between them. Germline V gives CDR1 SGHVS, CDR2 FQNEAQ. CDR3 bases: TGTGCCAGCAGCTTACGGGCAGCATCCTACGAGCAGTACTTC. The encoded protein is CASSLRAASYEQYF.

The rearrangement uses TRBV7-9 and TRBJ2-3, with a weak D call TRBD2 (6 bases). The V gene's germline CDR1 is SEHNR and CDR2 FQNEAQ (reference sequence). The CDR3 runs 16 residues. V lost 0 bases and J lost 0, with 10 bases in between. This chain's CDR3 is CASSLALGTSTDTQYF. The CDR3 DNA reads TGTGCCAGCAGCTTAGCCCTTGGGACTAGCACAGATACGCAGTATTTT.

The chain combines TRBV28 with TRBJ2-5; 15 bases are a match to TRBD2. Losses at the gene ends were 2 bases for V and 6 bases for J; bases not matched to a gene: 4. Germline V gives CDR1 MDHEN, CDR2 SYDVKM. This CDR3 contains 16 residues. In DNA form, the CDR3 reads TGTGCCAGCAGTTTAGGGACTAGCGGGAGGCTGAAGACCCAGTACTTC. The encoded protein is CASSLGTSGRLKTQYF. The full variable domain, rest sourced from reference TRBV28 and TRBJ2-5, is DVKVTQSSRYLVKRTGEKVFLECVQDMDHENMFWYRQDPGLGLRLIYFSYDVKMKEKGDIPEGYSVSREKKERFSLILESASTNQTSMYLCASSLGTSGRLKTQYFGPGTRLLVL.

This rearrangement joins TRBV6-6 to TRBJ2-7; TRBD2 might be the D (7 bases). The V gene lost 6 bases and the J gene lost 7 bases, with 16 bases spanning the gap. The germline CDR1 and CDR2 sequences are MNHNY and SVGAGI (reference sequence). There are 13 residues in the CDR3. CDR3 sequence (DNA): TGTGCCAGCAGCCGGGGGGCTCGGGTGGAGCAGTACTTC. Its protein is CASSRGARVEQYF.

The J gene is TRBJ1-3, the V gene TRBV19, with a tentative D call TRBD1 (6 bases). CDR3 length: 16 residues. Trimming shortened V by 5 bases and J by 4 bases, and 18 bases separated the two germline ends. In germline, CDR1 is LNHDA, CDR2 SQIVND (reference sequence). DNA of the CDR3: TGTGCCAGTAGTGCGCAACCGGGACACGGGGGAAACACCATATATTTT. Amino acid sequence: CASSAQPGHGGNTIYF. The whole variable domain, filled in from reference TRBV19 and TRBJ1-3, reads DGGITQSPKYLFRKEGQNVTLSCEQNLNHDAMYWYRQDPGQGLRLIYYSQIVNDFQKGDIAEGYSVSREKKESFPLTVTSAQKNPTAFYLCASSAQPGHGGNTIYFGEGSWLTVV.

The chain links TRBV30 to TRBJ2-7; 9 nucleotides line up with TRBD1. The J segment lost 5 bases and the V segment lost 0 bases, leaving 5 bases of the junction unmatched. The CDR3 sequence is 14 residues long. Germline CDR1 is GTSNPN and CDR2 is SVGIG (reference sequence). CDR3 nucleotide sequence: TGTGCCTGGAGTGTCGGACAGGGGACCCACGAGCAGTACTTC. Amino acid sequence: CAWSVGQGTHEQYF.

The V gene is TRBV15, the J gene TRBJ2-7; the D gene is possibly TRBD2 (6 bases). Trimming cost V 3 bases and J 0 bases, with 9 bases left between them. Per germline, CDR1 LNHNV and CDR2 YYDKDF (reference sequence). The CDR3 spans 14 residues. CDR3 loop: CATSSGDFSYEQYF. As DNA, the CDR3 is TGTGCCACCAGCAGTGGGGACTTCTCCTACGAGCAGTACTTC.

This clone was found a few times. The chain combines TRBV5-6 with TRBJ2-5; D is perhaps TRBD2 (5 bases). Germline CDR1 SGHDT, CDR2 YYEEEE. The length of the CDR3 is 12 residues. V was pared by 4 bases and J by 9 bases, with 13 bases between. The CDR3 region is CASSLPVGAQYF. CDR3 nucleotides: TGTGCCAGCAGCCTCCCCGTCGGGGCCCAGTACTTC.

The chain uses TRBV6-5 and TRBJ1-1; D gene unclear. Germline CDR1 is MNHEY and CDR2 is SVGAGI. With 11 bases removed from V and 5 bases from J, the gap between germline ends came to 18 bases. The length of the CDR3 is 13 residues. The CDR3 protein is CASGVRSGTEAFF. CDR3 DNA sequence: TGTGCCTCCGGGGTTAGGTCTGGGACTGAAGCTTTCTTT.

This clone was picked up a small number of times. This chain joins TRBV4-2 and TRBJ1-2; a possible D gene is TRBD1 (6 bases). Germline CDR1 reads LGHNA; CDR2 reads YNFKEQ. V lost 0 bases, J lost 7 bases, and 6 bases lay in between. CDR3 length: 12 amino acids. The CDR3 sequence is CASSQDRGGYTF. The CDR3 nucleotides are TGTGCCAGCAGCCAAGACAGGGGTGGCTACACCTTC.

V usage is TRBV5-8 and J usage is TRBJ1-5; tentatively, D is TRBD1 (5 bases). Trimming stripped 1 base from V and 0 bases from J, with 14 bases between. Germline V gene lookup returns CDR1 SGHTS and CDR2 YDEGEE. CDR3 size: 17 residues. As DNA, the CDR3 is TGTGCCAGCAGCTTGTTTACAGGACTCTATAGCAATCAGCCCCAGCATTTT. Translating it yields CASSLFTGLYSNQPQHF.

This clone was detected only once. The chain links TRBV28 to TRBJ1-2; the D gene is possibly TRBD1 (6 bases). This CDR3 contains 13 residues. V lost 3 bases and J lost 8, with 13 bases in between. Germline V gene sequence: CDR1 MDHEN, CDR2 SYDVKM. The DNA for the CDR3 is TGTGCCAGCAGTTTTGGGCAGGGGAGCGGCTACACCTTC. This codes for CASSFGQGSGYTF.

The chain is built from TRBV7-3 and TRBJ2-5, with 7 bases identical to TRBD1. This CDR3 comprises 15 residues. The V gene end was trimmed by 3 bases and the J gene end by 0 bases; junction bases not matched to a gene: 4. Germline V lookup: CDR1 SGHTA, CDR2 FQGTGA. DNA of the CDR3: TGTGCCAGCAGCTTCCAAGGGACAGACCAAGAGACCCAGTACTTC. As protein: CASSFQGTDQETQYF. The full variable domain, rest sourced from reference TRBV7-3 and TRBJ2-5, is GAGVSQTPSNKVTEKGKYVELRCDPISGHTALYWYRQSLGQGPEFLIYFQGTGAADDSGLPNDRFFAVRPEGSVSTLKIQRTERGDSAVYLCASSFQGTDQETQYFGPGTRLLVL.

The CDR3 loop reads CASSVSGGAVNEQFF. The CDR3, as DNA: TGTGCCAGCAGCGTCAGCGGGGGGGCCGTCAATGAGCAGTTCTTC. The rearrangement joins TRBV5-5 to TRBJ2-1, with 10 bases that match TRBD2. Trimming took 4 bases from V and 6 from J; bases not matched to a gene: 7. Germline loops: CDR1 SGHKS, CDR2 YYEKEE (reference sequence). The CDR3 covers 15 residues.

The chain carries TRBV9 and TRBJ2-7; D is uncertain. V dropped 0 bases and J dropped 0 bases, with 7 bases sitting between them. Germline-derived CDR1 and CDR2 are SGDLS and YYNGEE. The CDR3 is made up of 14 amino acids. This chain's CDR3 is CASSVDSRSYEQYF. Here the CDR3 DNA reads TGTGCCAGCAGCGTAGACAGCCGCTCCTACGAGCAGTACTTC.

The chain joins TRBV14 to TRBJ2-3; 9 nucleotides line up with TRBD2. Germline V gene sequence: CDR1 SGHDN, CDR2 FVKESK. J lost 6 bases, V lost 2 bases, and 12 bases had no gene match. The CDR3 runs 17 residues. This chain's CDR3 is CASSQSPWAGGFDTQYF. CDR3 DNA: TGTGCCAGCAGCCAAAGCCCCTGGGCGGGGGGGTTTGATACGCAGTATTTT.

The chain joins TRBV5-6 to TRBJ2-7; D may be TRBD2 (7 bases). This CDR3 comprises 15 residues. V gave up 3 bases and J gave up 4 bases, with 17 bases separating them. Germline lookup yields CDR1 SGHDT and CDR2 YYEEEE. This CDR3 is CASSWALAGAYEQYF. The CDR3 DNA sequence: TGTGCCAGCAGCTGGGCTTTGGCGGGGGCTTACGAGCAGTACTTC.

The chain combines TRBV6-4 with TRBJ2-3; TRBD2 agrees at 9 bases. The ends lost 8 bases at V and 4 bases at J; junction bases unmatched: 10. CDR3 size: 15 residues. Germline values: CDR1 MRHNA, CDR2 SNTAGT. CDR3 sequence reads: CASGESGGSADTQYF. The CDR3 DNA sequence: TGTGCCAGCGGGGAAAGCGGGGGGTCTGCAGATACGCAGTATTTT.

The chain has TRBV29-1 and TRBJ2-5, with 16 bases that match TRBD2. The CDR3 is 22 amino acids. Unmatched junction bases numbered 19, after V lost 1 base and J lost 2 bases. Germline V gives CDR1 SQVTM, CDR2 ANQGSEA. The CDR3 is CSVEGVSIPGLAGGRLQETQYF. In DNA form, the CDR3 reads TGCAGCGTTGAAGGGGTCTCAATACCGGGACTAGCGGGAGGGAGACTACAAGAGACCCAGTACTTC.

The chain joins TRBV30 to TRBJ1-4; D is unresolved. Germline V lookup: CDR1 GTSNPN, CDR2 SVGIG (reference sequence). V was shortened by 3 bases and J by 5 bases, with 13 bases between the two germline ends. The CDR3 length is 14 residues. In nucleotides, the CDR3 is TGTGCCTGGAGATACGGCAGCTTCAATGAAAAACTGTTTTTT. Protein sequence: CAWRYGSFNEKLFF.

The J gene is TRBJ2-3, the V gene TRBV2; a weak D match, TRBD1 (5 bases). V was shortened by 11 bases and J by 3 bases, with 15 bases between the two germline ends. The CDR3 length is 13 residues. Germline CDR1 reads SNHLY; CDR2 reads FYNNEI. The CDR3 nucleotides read TGTGCCGCCGCCCCGACAGTGACAGATACGCAGTATTTT. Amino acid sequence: CAAAPTVTDTQYF.

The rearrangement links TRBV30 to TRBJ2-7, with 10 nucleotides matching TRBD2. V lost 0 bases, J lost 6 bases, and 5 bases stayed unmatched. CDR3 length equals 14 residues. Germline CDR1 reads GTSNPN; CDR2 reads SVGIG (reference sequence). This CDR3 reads CAWSVLAGVGEQYF. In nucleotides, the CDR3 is TGTGCCTGGAGTGTCCTAGCGGGAGTAGGCGAGCAGTACTTC.

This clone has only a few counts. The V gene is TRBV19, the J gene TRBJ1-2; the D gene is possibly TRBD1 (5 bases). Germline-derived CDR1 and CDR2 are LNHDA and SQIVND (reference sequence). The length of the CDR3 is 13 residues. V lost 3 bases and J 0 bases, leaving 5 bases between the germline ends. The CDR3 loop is CASSMDTNYGYTF. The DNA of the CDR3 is TGTGCCAGTAGTATGGACACTAACTATGGCTACACCTTC.

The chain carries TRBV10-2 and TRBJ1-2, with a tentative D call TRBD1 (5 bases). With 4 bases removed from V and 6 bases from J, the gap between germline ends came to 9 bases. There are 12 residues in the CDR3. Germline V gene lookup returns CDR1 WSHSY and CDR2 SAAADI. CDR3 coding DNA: TGCGCCAGCAGTGGGGGGTTTGATGGCTACACCTTC. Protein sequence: CASSGGFDGYTF.

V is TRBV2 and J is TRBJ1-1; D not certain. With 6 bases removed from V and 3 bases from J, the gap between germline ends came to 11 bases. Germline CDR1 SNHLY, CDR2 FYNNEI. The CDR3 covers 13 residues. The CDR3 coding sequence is TGTGCCAGCAGGGATCGAGGGTACACTGAAGCTTTCTTT. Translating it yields CASRDRGYTEAFF.

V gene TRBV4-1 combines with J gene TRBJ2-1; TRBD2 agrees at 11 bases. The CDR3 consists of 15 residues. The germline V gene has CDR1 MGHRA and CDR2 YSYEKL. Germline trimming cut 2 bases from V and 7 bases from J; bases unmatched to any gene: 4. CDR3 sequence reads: CASSQPGLAANEQFF. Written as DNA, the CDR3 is TGCGCCAGCAGCCAACCGGGACTAGCGGCGAATGAGCAGTTCTTC.